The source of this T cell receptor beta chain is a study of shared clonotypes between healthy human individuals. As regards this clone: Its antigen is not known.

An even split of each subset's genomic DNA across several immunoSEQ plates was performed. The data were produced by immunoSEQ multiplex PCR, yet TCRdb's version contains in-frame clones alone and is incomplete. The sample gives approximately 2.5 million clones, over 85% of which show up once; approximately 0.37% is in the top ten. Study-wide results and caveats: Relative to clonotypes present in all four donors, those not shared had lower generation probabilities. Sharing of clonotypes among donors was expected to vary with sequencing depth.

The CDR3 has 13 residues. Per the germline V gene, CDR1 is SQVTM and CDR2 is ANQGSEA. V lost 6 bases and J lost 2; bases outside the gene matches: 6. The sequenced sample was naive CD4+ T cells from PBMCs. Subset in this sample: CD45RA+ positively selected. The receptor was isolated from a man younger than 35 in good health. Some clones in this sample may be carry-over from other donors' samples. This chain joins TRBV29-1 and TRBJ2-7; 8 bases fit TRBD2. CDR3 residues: CSVALAGPYEQYF. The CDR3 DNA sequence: TGCAGCGTAGCCTTAGCGGGACCCTACGAGCAGTACTTC.